The sequence of this T cell receptor (beta chain) was determined in a study of human CD4 T cells and Enterobacteriaceae (dated by TCRdb to about 2020). Summary of the overall study and its limitations: In ex vivo samples, clonotypes with broad cross-reactivity seemed more expanded than specific clonotypes, as 11 of 19 and most of the roughly 30 fell within the top 5%. The only basis for inferring the reactivity of ex vivo clonotypes was matching nucleotide sequences to CFSE-low cultures from the same donors.

Memory CD4+ T cells, defined as all CD4+ cells except CD45RA+CCR7+CD95- naive cells, were FACS-sorted on a FACSAria III to over 95% purity. Healthy donor blood was obtained from blood donation centers in Switzerland. Positive selection with CD4 and CD14 magnetic microbeads was used to enrich total CD4+ T cells and monocytes. Before sorting, CD8+, CD14+, CD16+, CD56+, CD19+ and CD25-bright cells were excluded. To assess in vivo expansion of bacteria-reactive clonotypes, total memory CD4+ T cells from a couple of blood donors were sequenced directly ex vivo. Ficoll-Paque Plus was used to isolate peripheral blood mononuclear cells from donor blood. V loses 4 bases at its end and J loses 2 bases; junction bases beyond the gene matches: 5. The germline V gene supplies CDR1 SGHRS and CDR2 YFSETQ. The CDR3, cysteine through phenylalanine, is 14 amino acids long. This entry keeps only the CDR3 DNA: 42 bases, framed from base 1.

Deep-level sequencing was performed on ex vivo total memory CD4+ samples, with a detection sensitivity of one cell in 200,000. Genomic DNA was extracted from cell pellets with the QIAamp DNA Micro Kit, and its quantity and purity were checked by spectrophotometry. Amplification of TCR Vbeta CDR3 regions was performed with the immunoSEQ multiplex PCR assay. The Illumina HiSeq platform was used to sequence the amplicons. Each retrieved sequence was 87 nucleotides long and included the CDR3 region. The study's processing was this. Each unique productive TCR Vbeta nucleotide sequence counted as a clonotype and was quantified by productive template frequency from ImmunoSEQ Analyzer V3.0. Expanded clonotypes were defined by a threshold at the top 5th percentile of each frequency-ranked repertoire. The R package fossil was used to compute repertoire overlap as Chao-Jaccard, and the R package MASS was used to visualize the overlap by nonmetric multidimensional scaling. The clones in this table, taken by TCRdb from immuneACCESS, are in-frame only. Not every clone is retained; where verified, under half of the shortfall comes from an unresolved V gene, and the cause of the rest is unknown. Clone size and the V and J calls come from that table; the DNA yielded D and trimming. The sample data list 25,000 to 30,000 clones, and 70% to 85% of these were observed just once. The ten biggest clones cover approximately 1.7% of the sample.

A single count supports this clone. Its antigen target is currently unknown. Base qualities are not at hand, and no much larger clone is one base apart. The same CDR3 also results from other DNA sequences found in this sample. Source material: memory CD4+ T cells from blood. The meaning of the sample's cell subset or site label: total memory CD4 T cells sorted directly ex vivo, unstimulated. This chain is built from TRBV5-1 and TRBJ2-7, with 8 middle bases fitting TRBD2. The TCR comes from a human donor in good health. The CDR3 protein: CASSPSGSTYEQYF. The nucleotide sequence is TGCGCCAGCAGCCCAAGCGGGAGTACCTACGAGCAGTACTTC.